This T cell receptor beta chain was retrieved from a study of blood T cells in healthy people across ages. A note on this clonotype: Its antigen is unidentified.

Whole-study results and caveats: Fewer expanded clones and more diversity marked long-lived versus aged donors.

The CDR3 has 15 amino acids. The V gene lost 0 bases and the J gene lost 2 bases, with 11 bases spanning the gap. The germline V gene encodes CDR1 DFQATT and CDR2 SNEGSKA (reference sequence). The second PCR ran about 6 to 12 cycles with a sample-barcoded 5' primer and J-beta primers. From each sample, at least 3 million paired-end reads containing CDR3 were obtained. TCRdb ran MiXCR on the 5' RACE reads and lists one entry per CDR3 protein. The sample has 650,000 to 800,000 distinct CDR3 sequences; approximately 48% are singletons. This clonotype originated in a man between 60 and 75 years old in good health. The source material was blood. The rearrangement uses TRBV20-1 and TRBJ1-5; possible D gene TRBD1, 6 bases. The CDR3 protein is CSARDAGAGNQPQHF. DNA for the CDR3: TGCAGTGCTAGAGATGCAGGGGCGGGCAATCAGCCCCAGCATTTT.